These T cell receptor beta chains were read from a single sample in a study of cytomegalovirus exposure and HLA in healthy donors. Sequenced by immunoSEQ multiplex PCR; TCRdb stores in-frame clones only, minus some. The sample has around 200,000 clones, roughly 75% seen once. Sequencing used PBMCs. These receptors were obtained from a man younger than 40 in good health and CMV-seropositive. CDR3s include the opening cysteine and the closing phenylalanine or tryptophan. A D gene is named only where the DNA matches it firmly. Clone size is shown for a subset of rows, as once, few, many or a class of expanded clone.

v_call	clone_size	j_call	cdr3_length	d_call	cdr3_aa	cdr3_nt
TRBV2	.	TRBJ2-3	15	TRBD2	CATHLAGGRADTQYF	TGTGCCACTCATCTAGCGGGGGGACGGGCAGATACGCAGTATTTT
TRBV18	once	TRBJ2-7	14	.	CASSPGTVSYEQYF	TGTGCCAGCTCACCGGGCACAGTTTCCTACGAGCAGTACTTC
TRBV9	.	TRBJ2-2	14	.	CASSVEQNTGELFF	TGTGCCAGCAGCGTTGAACAGAACACCGGGGAGCTGTTTTTT
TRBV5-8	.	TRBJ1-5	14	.	CASSPLVSGQPQHF	TGTGCCAGCAGCCCGCTCGTCAGCGGTCAGCCCCAGCATTTT
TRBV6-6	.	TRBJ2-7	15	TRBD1	CASSYQGTGSYEQYF	TGTGCCAGCAGTTACCAAGGGACAGGCTCCTACGAGCAGTACTTC
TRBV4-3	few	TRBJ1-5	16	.	CASSQDLAGQHQPQHF	TGCGCCAGCAGCCAAGATTTAGCCGGACAACATCAGCCCCAGCATTTT
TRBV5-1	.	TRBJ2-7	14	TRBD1	CASSLRDRGYEQYF	TGCGCCAGCAGCTTGCGGGACAGGGGCTACGAGCAGTACTTC
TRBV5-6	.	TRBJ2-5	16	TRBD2	CASSRAGEGLIQTQYF	TGTGCCAGCAGCCGCGCGGGGGAAGGGCTGATACAGACCCAGTACTTC
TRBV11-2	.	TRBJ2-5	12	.	CASSPGIETQYF	TGTGCCAGCAGCCCGGGAATAGAGACCCAGTACTTC
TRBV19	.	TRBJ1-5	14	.	CASSIVGDNQPQHF	TGTGCCAGTAGTATAGTCGGGGACAATCAGCCCCAGCATTTT
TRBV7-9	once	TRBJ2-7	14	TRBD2	CASRAGGNSYEQYF	TGTGCCAGCAGAGCGGGGGGCAACTCCTACGAGCAGTACTTC
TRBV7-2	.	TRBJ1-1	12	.	CASSRRNTEAFF	TGTGCCAGCAGCCGCAGAAACACTGAAGCTTTCTTT